The 26 T cell receptor beta chains reported below all come from one sample, sequenced in a study of cytomegalovirus exposure and HLA in healthy donors. TCRdb's copy holds only in-frame clones and misses some; the assay was immunoSEQ multiplex PCR. The sample shows roughly 90,000 clones, 85% of them seen only once. The source material was PBMCs. These receptors all stem from a young man in good health and CMV-seropositive.

This clone showed up just once. DNA of the CDR3: TGCGCCAGCAGCCAAGTGGTAATCCAGGGTAGGGAGACCCAGTACTTC. Its protein is CASSQVVIQGRETQYF. V and J are TRBV4-1 and TRBJ2-5, with a possible D match to TRBD1 (5 bases). Trimming pared 1 base from V and 5 bases from J, leaving 17 bases between. CDR1 MGHRA and CDR2 YSYEKL come from the germline V gene. The CDR3 extends over 16 amino acids.

The V and J genes are TRBV2 and TRBJ1-1; TRBD1 is a possible D gene (6 bases). The germline CDR1 and CDR2 sequences are SNHLY and FYNNEI. This CDR3 comprises 14 residues. With 9 bases removed from V and 0 bases from J, the gap between germline ends came to 14 bases. In DNA, the CDR3 is TGTGCCAGTTTGCCGGGACAACTGAACACTGAAGCTTTCTTT. Protein: CASLPGQLNTEAFF.

The V and J genes are TRBV9 and TRBJ2-3; D is unclear. The V end lost 0 bases, the J end lost 0 bases, and 11 bases lay between the germline ends. The length of the CDR3 is 16 residues. Per germline, CDR1 SGDLS and CDR2 YYNGEE. In nucleotides, the CDR3 is TGTGCCAGCAGCGTAGGTGCGCGAGAAAGCACAGATACGCAGTATTTT. The encoded protein is CASSVGARESTDTQYF.

The chain links TRBV19 to TRBJ2-7; 10 bases line up with TRBD1. Trimming cost V 6 bases and J 2 bases; bases outside gene matches: 4. CDR3 length: 14 residues. Germline values: CDR1 LNHDA, CDR2 SQIVND (reference sequence). This CDR3 reads CASRDRGPTYEQYF. The CDR3 DNA reads TGTGCCAGTAGAGACAGGGGGCCGACCTACGAGCAGTACTTC.

In this sample, this clone turned up once. This chain connects TRBV7-9 to TRBJ1-5; D ambiguous. The length of the CDR3 is 14 residues. Trimming cost V 3 bases and J 4 bases, with 10 bases left between them. Per the germline V gene, CDR1 is SEHNR and CDR2 is FQNEAQ (reference sequence). Here the CDR3 reads CASSLVGGNQPQHF. CDR3 bases: TGTGCCAGCAGCTTGGTCGGCGGAAATCAGCCCCAGCATTTT.

This rearrangement joins TRBV9 to TRBJ1-1; a weak D match, TRBD1 (6 bases). CDR3 length: 16 amino acids. V lost 4 bases and J lost 0, with 16 bases in between. Per germline, CDR1 SGDLS and CDR2 YYNGEE. The CDR3 DNA reads as TGTGCCAGCAGCCCACCGGGGGGCCTAATGAACACTGAAGCTTTCTTT. Encoded protein: CASSPPGGLMNTEAFF.

This chain connects TRBV5-6 to TRBJ2-5, with TRBD1 matching 9 bases. Germline V lookup: CDR1 SGHDT, CDR2 YYEEEE. V lost 2 bases and J lost 5; bases outside the gene matches: 13. The CDR3 loop spans 17 amino acids. DNA of the CDR3: TGTGCCAGCAGCTTTCTTAGGGACAGGGTAGGTAGGGAGACCCAGTACTTC. Translated: CASSFLRDRVGRETQYF. Full variable domain (outside the CDR3, taken from reference TRBV5-6 and TRBJ2-5): DAGVTQSPTHLIKTRGQQVTLRCSPKSGHDTVSWYQQALGQGPQFIFQYYEEEERQRGNFPDRFSGHQFPNYSSELNVNALLLGDSALYLCASSFLRDRVGRETQYFGPGTRLLVL.

The chain joins TRBV19 to TRBJ2-1, with 7 bases fitting TRBD2. The CDR3 has 16 amino acids. J gave up 5 bases and V 5 bases, and 12 bases lay outside the gene matches. Germline CDR1 reads LNHDA; CDR2 reads SQIVND (reference sequence). The CDR3 spells CASSSGGGAGHNEQFF. CDR3 DNA: TGTGCCAGTAGTTCCGGGGGAGGAGCGGGACACAATGAGCAGTTCTTC. Drawing the rest from reference TRBV19 and TRBJ2-1, the complete variable domain is DGGITQSPKYLFRKEGQNVTLSCEQNLNHDAMYWYRQDPGQGLRLIYYSQIVNDFQKGDIAEGYSVSREKKESFPLTVTSAQKNPTAFYLCASSSGGGAGHNEQFFGPGTRLTVL.

The sample holds a few counts of this clone. The chain employs TRBV6-5 and TRBJ1-1; 7 bases map to TRBD1. The CDR3 has 16 residues. Germline trimming cut 3 bases from V and 0 bases from J; bases unmatched to any gene: 7. CDR1 MNHEY and CDR2 SVGAGI come from the germline V gene. The CDR3 DNA sequence: TGTGCCAGCAGTTATCACGCAGGGGGTTTGAACACTGAAGCTTTCTTT. This sequence encodes CASSYHAGGLNTEAFF.

The table lists this clone with a count of one. V gene TRBV5-4 combines with J gene TRBJ2-1; D might be TRBD2 (5 bases). The CDR3 extends over 12 amino acids. The V end lost 7 bases, the J end lost 6 bases, and 11 bases lay between the germline ends. The V gene's germline CDR1 is SGHNT and CDR2 YYREEE (reference sequence). The CDR3 sequence: CASPDLLNEQFF. The CDR3 DNA reads TGTGCCAGCCCGGACTTACTCAATGAGCAGTTCTTC. The full variable domain, completed using reference TRBV5-4 and TRBJ2-1, is ETGVTQSPTHLIKTRGQQVTLRCSSQSGHNTVSWYQQALGQGPQFIFQYYREEENGRGNFPPRFSGLQFPNYSSELNVNALELDDSALYLCASPDLLNEQFFGPGTRLTVL.

The chain recombines TRBV12-5 with TRBJ2-2, with D possibly being TRBD1 (6 bases). Germline V lookup: CDR1 LGHNT, CDR2 FRNRAP. This CDR3 has 14 residues. Trimming left V 1 base short and J 6 bases short, with 9 bases between. The DNA for the CDR3 is TGTGCTAGTGGTTTGGCACAGGGTTCCGGGGAGCTGTTTTTT. This gives the protein CASGLAQGSGELFF.

J is TRBJ2-5 and V is TRBV28; TRBD1 matches 8 bases. The CDR3 consists of 16 residues. V was clipped by 6 bases and J by 4 bases; unmatched bases: 13. Germline-derived CDR1 and CDR2 are MDHEN and SYDVKM. The CDR3 DNA sequence: TGTGCCAGCAGCCAAATGGACAGGGAGGTGTCAGAGACCCAGTACTTC. Protein: CASSQMDREVSETQYF.

By its share, this clone is medium-sized. This chain's CDR3 is CASSEGAEPNTEAFF. CDR3 coding DNA: TGTGCCAGCAGTGAAGGGGCAGAACCTAACACTGAAGCTTTCTTT. The chain has TRBV6-1 and TRBJ1-1; no clear D gene. The CDR3 has 15 residues. V lost 1 base, J lost 2 bases, and 11 bases lay in between. The germline gives CDR1 MNHNS, CDR2 SASEGT.

The chain has TRBV6-5 and TRBJ1-2, with 7 bases matching TRBD1. This CDR3 is built from 15 residues. V lost 0 bases, J lost 5 bases, and 6 bases stayed unmatched. Germline CDR1 MNHEY, CDR2 SVGAGI. This CDR3 reads CASSYSRGDSYGYTF. The CDR3 nucleotides read TGTGCCAGCAGTTACTCGAGAGGGGACAGTTATGGCTACACCTTC.

The V gene is TRBV9, the J gene TRBJ1-2; D gene unclear. The length of the CDR3 is 16 residues. The germline V gene has CDR1 SGDLS and CDR2 YYNGEE. V lost 0 bases to trimming and J lost 2 bases, with 14 bases between them. DNA for the CDR3: TGTGCCAGCAGCGTAGATTTGTCGGAGCGGAACTATGGCTACACCTTC. It is translated as CASSVDLSERNYGYTF.

This clone was observed a single time. V is TRBV6-5 and J is TRBJ2-1, with 9 bases matching TRBD2. Germline V gives CDR1 MNHEY, CDR2 SVGAGI. This CDR3 is 16 amino acids long. V lost 1 base, J lost 0 bases, and 1 base stayed unmatched. The CDR3: CASSYFSGSSYNEQFF. Here the CDR3 DNA reads TGTGCCAGCAGTTACTTTAGCGGGAGCTCCTACAATGAGCAGTTCTTC.

A few counts support this clone. V gene TRBV6-1 combines with J gene TRBJ2-2; 8 nucleotides align to TRBD1. CDR1 MNHNS and CDR2 SASEGT come from the germline V gene. The CDR3 has 15 residues. Trimming at V came to 5 bases and at J to 7 bases, leaving 9 bases not matched to a gene. CDR3 bases: TGTGCCAGCAGTCCGACAGGGGTAACTGGCGGGGAGCTGTTTTTT. It yields the protein CASSPTGVTGGELFF.

The chain employs TRBV5-1 and TRBJ2-2; 9 positions agree with TRBD1. The CDR3 totals 14 residues. V dropped 6 bases and J dropped 6; count of bases not matched to a gene: 6. The germline gives CDR1 SGHRS, CDR2 YFSETQ. The DNA of the CDR3 is TGCGCCAGCACTCGGACAGGGGAGGCCGGGGAGCTGTTTTTT. It is translated as CASTRTGEAGELFF.

This clone has just one count. This chain links TRBV28 with TRBJ2-3; 8 bases are shared with TRBD2. The CDR3 loop spans 15 amino acids. Germline CDR1 is MDHEN and CDR2 is SYDVKM. Trimming took 3 bases from V and 0 from J; bases not matched to a gene: 2. The CDR3 DNA is TGTGCCAGCAGTTTCACTAGCGGAAGCACAGATACGCAGTATTTT. Encoded protein: CASSFTSGSTDTQYF.

This chain joins TRBV5-1 and TRBJ2-7; D gene ambiguous. Germline lookup yields CDR1 SGHRS and CDR2 YFSETQ. This CDR3 contains 14 residues. Trimming left V 4 bases short and J 0 bases short, with 11 bases between. CDR3 region: CASSTRGFSYEQYF. For the CDR3, the DNA is TGCGCCAGCAGCACCCGAGGTTTCTCCTACGAGCAGTACTTC.

The gene calls are TRBV7-8 and TRBJ2-7, with D unresolved. This CDR3 spans 17 amino acids. Trimming took off 0 bases at V and 0 bases at J, with 15 bases between the two ends. Germline CDR1 reads SGHVS; CDR2 reads FQNEAQ. CDR3 sequence reads: CASSLAPSAYISYEQYF. Written as DNA, the CDR3 is TGTGCCAGCAGCTTAGCGCCCAGCGCATACATCTCCTACGAGCAGTACTTC. The full variable domain, in which reference TRBV7-8 and TRBJ2-7 provide the parts outside the CDR3, is GAGVSQSPRYKVAKRGQDVALRCDPISGHVSLFWYQQALGQGPEFLTYFQNEAQLDKSGLPSDRFFAERPEGSVSTLKIQRTQQEDSAVYLCASSLAPSAYISYEQYFGPGTRLTVT.

By share, this clone ranks as medium-sized (0.01 to 0.1%). The chain has TRBV27 and TRBJ1-5; 7 bases are shared with TRBD1. CDR3 length equals 14 residues. Germline V gene data show CDR1 as MNHEY and CDR2 as SMNVEV (reference sequence). With V trimmed by 5 bases and J by 4 bases, 5 bases remained unmatched. For the CDR3, the DNA is TGTGCCAGCAGTCCACAGGGGCGGAATCAGCCCCAGCATTTT. It is translated as CASSPQGRNQPQHF.

The V call is TRBV18, the J call TRBJ1-2, with 7 bases identical to TRBD1. Germline trimming cut 4 bases from V and 0 bases from J; bases unmatched to any gene: 5. The CDR3 is made up of 15 amino acids. CDR1 and CDR2 (germline): KGHSH, LQKENI. CDR3 coding DNA: TGTGCCAGCTCACTCCAGGGACAGACTAACTATGGCTACACCTTC. Translation gives CASSLQGQTNYGYTF.

This clone has only a few counts. The genes are TRBV2 and TRBJ1-5, with TRBD1 matching 8 bases. Germline-derived CDR1 and CDR2 are SNHLY and FYNNEI. V shed 6 bases, J shed 7 bases, and the junction held 5 bases outside the gene matches. There are 13 residues in the CDR3. The CDR3 loop reads CASRDRGGQPQHF. In DNA, the CDR3 is TGTGCCAGCAGAGACAGGGGTGGGCAGCCCCAGCATTTT.

The count of this clone is one. The CDR3 DNA sequence: TGTGCCAGCAGTGACCGGACAGGGGGAAGGGATGAGCAGTTCTTC. It specifies CASSDRTGGRDEQFF. The V and J genes are TRBV25-1 and TRBJ2-1; TRBD1 matches 10 bases. This CDR3 is 15 amino acids long. Germline CDR1 MGHDK, CDR2 SYGVNS. The V gene end was trimmed by 3 bases and the J gene end by 8 bases; junction bases not matched to a gene: 7.

The V call is TRBV9, the J call TRBJ2-1, with 9 bases identical to TRBD2. The length of the CDR3 is 15 residues. V lost 0 bases to trimming and J lost 8 bases; unmatched junction nucleotides: 6. The V gene's germline CDR1 is SGDLS and CDR2 YYNGEE. CDR3 DNA: TGTGCCAGCAGCGTAGGAGCAGCGGGAGGACATGAGCAGTTCTTC. It specifies CASSVGAAGGHEQFF.